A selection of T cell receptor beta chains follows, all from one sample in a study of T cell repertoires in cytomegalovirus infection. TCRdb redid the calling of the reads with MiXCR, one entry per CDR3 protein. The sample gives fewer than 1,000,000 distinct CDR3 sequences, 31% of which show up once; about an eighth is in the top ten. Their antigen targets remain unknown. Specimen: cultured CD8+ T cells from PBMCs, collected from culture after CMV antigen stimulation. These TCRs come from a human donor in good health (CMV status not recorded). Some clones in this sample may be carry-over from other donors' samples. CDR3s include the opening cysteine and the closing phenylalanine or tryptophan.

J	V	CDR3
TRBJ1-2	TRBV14	CASSQGSSWQSYGYTF
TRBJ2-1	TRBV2	CASRGGDQYNEQFF
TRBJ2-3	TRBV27	CASSFQPYSTDTQYF
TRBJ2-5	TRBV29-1	CSVVTEETQYF
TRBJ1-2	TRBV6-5	CASSYSSTGGGYTF
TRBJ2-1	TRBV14	CASGRQKNEQFF
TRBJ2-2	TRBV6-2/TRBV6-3	CASTAGTHYITGELFF
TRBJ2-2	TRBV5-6	CASKQEDTGELFF
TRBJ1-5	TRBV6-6	CASSVTGRGQSQHF
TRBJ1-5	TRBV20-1	CSARIGGHYSNQPQHF
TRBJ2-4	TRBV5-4	CASSVRDTKNIQYF
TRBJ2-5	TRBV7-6	CASSPRGETQYF
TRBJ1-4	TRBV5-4	CASSFGGQVSGNEKLFF
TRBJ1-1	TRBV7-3	CASSLSAGWGTEAFF
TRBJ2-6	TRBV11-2	CASSHTSKPSGALSGANVLTF
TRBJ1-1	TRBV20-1	CSAFSRDRREGFF
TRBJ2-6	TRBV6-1	CALMDSGANVLTF
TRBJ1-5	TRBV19	CASSIEGYNQPQHF
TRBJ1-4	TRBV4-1	CASSQSGVGEKLFF
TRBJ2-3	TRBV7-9	CASNRDRARPDTQYF
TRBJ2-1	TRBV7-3	CASSLGTSGESSYNEQFF
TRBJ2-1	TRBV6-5	CARSGDLNNEQFF
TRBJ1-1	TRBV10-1	CASSDSSGVWTRLAEAFF
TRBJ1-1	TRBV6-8	CASKEGAGDTEAFF
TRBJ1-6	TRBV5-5	CASSLEQGSILHF
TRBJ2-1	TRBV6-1	CASSEQIGSYNEQFF
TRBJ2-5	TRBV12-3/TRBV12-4	CASSYRGTTAGETQYF
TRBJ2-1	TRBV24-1	CATSGKRGPYNEQFF
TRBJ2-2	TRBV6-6	CASSYIRGGVTGELFF
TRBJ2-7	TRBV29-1	CSVEEGRTPYEQYF